This T cell receptor beta chain was recorded in a study of cytomegalovirus exposure and HLA in healthy donors. The CDR3 loop spans 15 amino acids. Germline values: CDR1 SGHDT, CDR2 YYEEEE. V lost 1 base to trimming and J lost 6 bases; unmatched junction nucleotides: 6. 60 Vbeta and 13 Jbeta primers were used in PCR. Sequencing used immunoSEQ multiplex PCR; TCRdb keeps in-frame clones, though not all of them. The sample shows approximately 250,000 clones, around 80% of them seen only once. The receptor's source is a boy between 5 and 17 years old in good health and CMV-seronegative. Sample: PBMCs. The chain is built from TRBV5-6 and TRBJ2-1; TRBD1 aligns across 8 bases. The CDR3: CASSLRDRGCNEQFF. The CDR3 DNA reads TGTGCCAGCAGCTTGCGAGACAGGGGTTGCAATGAGCAGTTCTTC.